These 28 T cell receptor beta chains originate from one sample sequenced in a study of blood T cell repertoires in COVID-19. Libraries were prepared by immunoSEQ multiplex PCR; TCRdb keeps only in-frame clonotypes and omits some of them. The profile covers some 250,000 clones, with approximately 85% appearing a single time and under 2.5% taken by the ten largest. The sequenced sample was PBMCs or T cells enriched from blood (not recorded which). The origin of the receptors is a woman aged 45-59 years who had recovered from COVID-19.

The genes are TRBV11-2 and TRBJ2-7; D not certain. V gave up 3 bases and J gave up 7 bases, with 22 bases separating them. Germline V gene data show CDR1 as SGHAT and CDR2 as FQNNGV. The CDR3 has 16 amino acids. The DNA for the CDR3 is TGTGCCAGCAGCTTGTCACTAAACTTCATTTTGGAGGAGCAGTACTTC. Amino acid sequence: CASSLSLNFILEEQYF.

This chain uses TRBV6-5 with TRBJ1-1, with D perhaps matching TRBD1 (6 bases). Trimming pared 2 bases from V and 0 bases from J, leaving 7 bases between. The CDR3 sequence is 14 residues long. The germline gives CDR1 MNHEY, CDR2 SVGAGI. Written as DNA, the CDR3 is TGTGCCAGCAGTTACGACAGGCTGAACACTGAAGCTTTCTTT. Protein: CASSYDRLNTEAFF.

The chain combines TRBV9 with TRBJ1-2; D unclear. The CDR3 runs to 15 residues. CDR1 and CDR2 from the germline V gene are SGDLS and YYNGEE. V was trimmed by 0 bases and J by 7 bases, leaving 16 bases between them. In nucleotides, the CDR3 is TGTGCCAGCAGCGTAGCTTCCGCCGAGGCCTTTGGCTACACCTTC. Its protein is CASSVASAEAFGYTF.

V is TRBV6-5 and J is TRBJ2-2; 8 bases match TRBD2. CDR3 size: 15 residues. With V trimmed by 6 bases and J by 5 bases, 8 bases remained unmatched. Germline V gene lookup returns CDR1 MNHEY and CDR2 SVGAGI. The CDR3 bases are TGTGCCAGCAGCACCGGGACTAGAAAAACCGGGGAGCTGTTTTTT. Its translation is CASSTGTRKTGELFF.

The chain combines TRBV19 with TRBJ1-1; a weak D match, TRBD1 (6 bases). The CDR3 has 16 amino acids. Germline V CDR1 and CDR2: LNHDA, SQIVND (reference sequence). The V gene lost 9 bases and the J gene lost 5 bases, with 25 bases spanning the gap. The CDR3 sequence is CASDLSTGAEGTEAFF. In nucleotides, the CDR3 is TGTGCCAGCGACCTATCGACAGGCGCCGAAGGTACTGAAGCTTTCTTT.

The chain combines TRBV27 with TRBJ2-3; TRBD1 aligns across 8 bases. The CDR3 is made up of 14 amino acids. Germline CDR1 reads MNHEY; CDR2 reads SMNVEV (reference sequence). V lost 2 bases, J lost 3 bases, and 1 base stayed unmatched. CDR3 protein: CASSLRQGTDTQYF. The CDR3 DNA sequence: TGTGCCAGCAGTTTAAGACAGGGGACAGATACGCAGTATTTT.

CDR3 residues: CASSISGTGVVYEQYF. The CDR3 region has the DNA TGTGCCAGTAGTATTTCCGGGACAGGGGTCGTCTACGAGCAGTACTTC. The V gene is TRBV19, the J gene TRBJ2-7, with 10 bases matching TRBD1. The germline V gene has CDR1 LNHDA and CDR2 SQIVND (reference sequence). Trimming at V came to 3 bases and at J to 3 bases, leaving 8 bases not matched to a gene. The CDR3 has 16 amino acids.

The gene calls are TRBV27 and TRBJ2-1, with 10 bases that match TRBD2. With V trimmed by 3 bases and J by 7 bases, 6 bases remained unmatched. CDR3 size: 15 residues. Germline V CDR1 and CDR2: MNHEY, SMNVEV (reference sequence). The CDR3 DNA reads as TGTGCCAGCAGTTTGTGGCTAGCGGGAGCAAATGAGCAGTTCTTC. This translates into CASSLWLAGANEQFF.

This chain joins TRBV27 and TRBJ1-6, with 7 bases matching TRBD1. J was trimmed by 11 bases and V by 0 bases; bases with no gene match: 4. The CDR3 spans 14 residues. Germline V gene sequence: CDR1 MNHEY, CDR2 SMNVEV (reference sequence). The CDR3 spells CASSLSGGYTPLHF. CDR3 DNA sequence: TGTGCCAGCAGTTTATCAGGGGGCTATACACCCCTCCACTTT.

This chain links TRBV28 with TRBJ2-6; the match to TRBD2 covers 12 bases. CDR1 is MDHEN and CDR2 is SYDVKM in the germline V gene. The junction had 10 bases not matched to a gene; V was cut back by 3 bases and J by 1 base. The CDR3 loop spans 20 amino acids. The CDR3 loop is CASSFIGVLAGGSGANVLTF. CDR3 coding DNA: TGTGCCAGCAGTTTCATCGGGGTACTAGCGGGAGGTTCTGGGGCCAACGTCCTGACTTTC.

V is TRBV27 and J is TRBJ1-6, with TRBD1 matching over 11 bases. Trimming cost V 4 bases and J 1 base; bases outside gene matches: 12. Germline V gene data show CDR1 as MNHEY and CDR2 as SMNVEV (reference sequence). The CDR3 is 20 residues long. The chain's CDR3 is CASSSRGTGGSISYNSPLHF. The DNA of the CDR3 is TGTGCCAGCAGTTCACGAGGGACAGGGGGGTCTATTTCCTATAATTCACCCCTCCACTTT.

The chain has TRBV5-1 and TRBJ2-1, with 10 bases matching TRBD2. V trimming: 0 bases; J trimming: 2 bases; junction bases outside the gene matches: 2. The CDR3 sequence is 16 residues long. Germline assignment: CDR1 SGHRS and CDR2 YFSETQ. The CDR3 DNA is TGCGCCAGCAGCTTGGGGCTAGCGGGAGCCTACAATGAGCAGTTCTTC. Translation: CASSLGLAGAYNEQFF.

The chain couples TRBV11-3 to TRBJ2-2; TRBD2 aligns across 7 bases. Trimming took 2 bases from V and 2 from J; bases not matched to a gene: 2. Germline values: CDR1 SGHNT, CDR2 YENEEA. The CDR3 runs to 15 residues. The CDR3 bases are TGTGCCAGCAGCTTAACGGGAGGAAACACCGGGGAGCTGTTTTTT. Residues: CASSLTGGNTGELFF.

This clone was observed a few times. The V call is TRBV19, the J call TRBJ2-1; D may be TRBD1 (5 bases). The germline gives CDR1 LNHDA, CDR2 SQIVND (reference sequence). The CDR3 has 13 residues. Trimming took off 10 bases at V and 6 bases at J, with 16 bases between the two ends. In DNA, the CDR3 is TGTGCCAATGAGACAGAATCAGGCAATGAGCAGTTCTTC. Its translation is CANETESGNEQFF.

This clone was observed once. The chain employs TRBV27 and TRBJ1-5; D not resolved. The V gene's germline CDR1 is MNHEY and CDR2 SMNVEV (reference sequence). The CDR3 loop spans 13 amino acids. The V end lost 6 bases, the J end lost 6 bases, and 12 bases lay between the germline ends. The CDR3 region has the DNA TGTGCCAGCAGGCCCGGCACGGGTCAGCCCCAGCATTTT. Amino acids: CASRPGTGQPQHF.

The chain combines TRBV7-9 with TRBJ2-1; tentative D call: TRBD1 (6 bases). Trimming took off 4 bases at V and 3 bases at J, with 25 bases between the two ends. From germline, CDR1 is SEHNR and CDR2 FQNEAQ (reference sequence). The CDR3 has 19 amino acids. CDR3 in amino acids: CASSSLSGSRQELYNEQFF. The CDR3 DNA follows: TGTGCCAGCAGCTCATTATCGGGGTCTCGACAGGAACTCTACAATGAGCAGTTCTTC.

The chain employs TRBV7-2 and TRBJ2-7, with TRBD2 matching 11 bases. The CDR3 is made up of 15 amino acids. The junction had 1 base not matched to a gene; V was cut back by 1 base and J by 2 bases. Germline lookup yields CDR1 SGHTA and CDR2 FQGNSA. CDR3 region: CASSLVAGGPYEQYF. DNA of the CDR3: TGTGCCAGCAGCTTAGTAGCGGGAGGGCCCTACGAGCAGTACTTC.

The V call is TRBV3-1 (or the pseudogene TRBV3-2), the J call TRBJ1-4; TRBD1 is a possible D gene (6 bases). Trimming pared 4 bases from V and 4 bases from J, leaving 19 bases between. The CDR3 is 17 residues long. Germline V gives CDR1 LGHDT, CDR2 YNNKEL (reference sequence). CDR3: CASSPGGGTGINEKLFF. The CDR3 DNA follows: TGTGCCAGCAGCCCTGGGGGGGGTACAGGGATTAATGAAAAACTGTTTTTT.

The chain joins TRBV24-1 to TRBJ2-1, with 9 bases matching TRBD2. Germline loops: CDR1 KGHDR, CDR2 SFDVKD. The CDR3 consists of 17 residues. V lost 4 bases and J lost 4; bases outside the gene matches: 10. DNA of the CDR3: TGTGCCACCAGTGAACCATCTAGCGGGGAGATTTACAATGAGCAGTTCTTC. This sequence encodes CATSEPSSGEIYNEQFF.

The chain links TRBV19 to TRBJ1-5, with a weak D call TRBD1 (6 bases). Germline V CDR1 and CDR2: LNHDA, SQIVND (reference sequence). This CDR3 contains 13 residues. The germline V and J ends were trimmed by 5 bases and 3 bases, with 8 bases remaining between them. In nucleotides, the CDR3 is TGTGCCAGTAGTGACAGGAACAATCAGCCCCAGCATTTT. Translated, it gives CASSDRNNQPQHF.

This chain uses TRBV27 with TRBJ1-6; D call uncertain. The CDR3 length is 14 residues. V dropped 7 bases and J dropped 2 bases, with 9 bases sitting between them. The germline CDR1 and CDR2 sequences are MNHEY and SMNVEV (reference sequence). As DNA, the CDR3 is TGTGCCAGCAAACCTCCGGCCTATAATTCACCCCTCCACTTT. It codes for CASKPPAYNSPLHF.

This clone was counted a few times. This sequence joins TRBV7-4 and TRBJ2-4; 8 positions agree with TRBD2. CDR1 and CDR2 from the germline V gene are SGHVT and SQSDAQ. The CDR3 is 17 residues long. The V segment lost 3 bases and the J segment 3 bases; nucleotides outside the gene matches: 10. The CDR3 DNA follows: TGTGCCAGCAGCTTTATTGGACTAGCCGTCTACAAAAACATTCAGTACTTC. Protein product: CASSFIGLAVYKNIQYF. Full variable domain (missing parts from reference TRBV7-4 and TRBJ2-4): GAGVSQSPRYKVAKRGRDVALRCDSISGHVTLYWYRQTLGQGSEVLTYSQSDAQRDKSGRPSGRFSAERPERSVSTLKIQRTEQGDSAVYLCASSFIGLAVYKNIQYFGAGTRLSVL.

Details on this clone: Germline and junction disagree at one end, which may indicate a read error. The V gene is TRBV7-2, the J gene TRBJ2-1; 11 bases fit TRBD2. The V gene's germline CDR1 is SGHTA and CDR2 FQGNSA. This CDR3 region has 16 residues. CDR3 protein: CASRFVTSGNLNEQFF. The CDR3 region has the DNA TGTGCCAGCCGCTTCGTGACTAGCGGGAACCTCAATGAGCAGTTCTTC.

The count of this clone is one. This rearrangement joins TRBV3-1 (or the pseudogene TRBV3-2) to TRBJ1-6, with a weak D call TRBD1 (6 bases). With 5 bases removed from V and 8 bases from J, the gap between germline ends came to 13 bases. This CDR3 has 14 residues. Germline V CDR1 and CDR2: LGHDT, YNNKEL (reference sequence). The CDR3 bases are TGTGCCAGCAGCGACAGGTTTCAGGATTCACCCCTCCACTTT. Amino acid sequence: CASSDRFQDSPLHF.

This sequence joins TRBV29-1 and TRBJ2-7; 8 bases are shared with TRBD1. This CDR3 is 13 amino acids long. Trimming cost V 6 bases and J 5 bases; bases outside gene matches: 9. The germline CDR1 and CDR2 sequences are SQVTM and ANQGSEA. This CDR3 reads CSVRQGSHHEQYF. CDR3 nucleotide sequence: TGCAGCGTCAGACAGGGGTCCCACCACGAGCAGTACTTC.

The chain links TRBV28 to TRBJ2-7; TRBD1 agrees at 9 bases. Trimming at V came to 6 bases and at J to 3 bases, leaving 9 bases not matched to a gene. CDR3 size: 15 residues. Germline V gives CDR1 MDHEN, CDR2 SYDVKM. This CDR3 reads CASSRQTGGVYEQYF. The CDR3 DNA is TGTGCCAGCAGCCGACAGACAGGGGGGGTCTACGAGCAGTACTTC.

The V call is TRBV10-3, the J call TRBJ1-1; 7 bases are a match to TRBD1. This CDR3 is 13 amino acids long. V lost 6 bases to trimming and J lost 3 bases; unmatched junction nucleotides: 4. Germline V gives CDR1 ENHRY, CDR2 SYGVKD. This CDR3 reads CAISATGDTEAFF. Here the CDR3 DNA reads TGTGCCATCAGCGCAACAGGGGACACTGAAGCTTTCTTT.

This clone was seen only once. The chain has TRBV10-3 and TRBJ1-1; D is perhaps TRBD1 (5 bases). V was pared by 3 bases and J by 0 bases, with 11 bases between. Germline V gene data show CDR1 as ENHRY and CDR2 as SYGVKD. This CDR3 is 15 amino acids long. CDR3 in DNA: TGTGCCATCAGTGACTGGGGCGGAGTGAACACTGAAGCTTTCTTT. Its translation is CAISDWGGVNTEAFF.